This TCR beta chain originates from a study of T cell responses to AZD1222 COVID-19 vaccine. Study-level results: It was only after the peak T cell response that any repertoires were sampled. In a largely white British group with more females than males, clonal diversity was possibly underestimated. When two AZD1222 doses had been given, Spike-specific TCR breadth and depth rose.

Worth noting for this clone: What it binds is unknown.

Libraries were prepared by immunoSEQ multiplex PCR; TCRdb keeps only in-frame clonotypes and omits some of them. The sample shows around 140,000 clones, 88% of them seen only once. Trimming cost V 1 base and J 2 bases, with 6 bases left between them. The CDR3 spans 14 residues. Germline-derived CDR1 and CDR2 are MGHRA and YSYEKL. The origin of this receptor is an adult who received the MenACWY meningococcal vaccine as a control. This material consisted of peripheral blood, taken 28 days after the second dose of the MenACWY control vaccine. The chain uses TRBV4-1 and TRBJ2-1, with D uncertain. The CDR3 protein is CASSQVPAYNEQFF. CDR3 DNA: TGCGCCAGCAGCCAAGTTCCAGCCTACAATGAGCAGTTCTTC.